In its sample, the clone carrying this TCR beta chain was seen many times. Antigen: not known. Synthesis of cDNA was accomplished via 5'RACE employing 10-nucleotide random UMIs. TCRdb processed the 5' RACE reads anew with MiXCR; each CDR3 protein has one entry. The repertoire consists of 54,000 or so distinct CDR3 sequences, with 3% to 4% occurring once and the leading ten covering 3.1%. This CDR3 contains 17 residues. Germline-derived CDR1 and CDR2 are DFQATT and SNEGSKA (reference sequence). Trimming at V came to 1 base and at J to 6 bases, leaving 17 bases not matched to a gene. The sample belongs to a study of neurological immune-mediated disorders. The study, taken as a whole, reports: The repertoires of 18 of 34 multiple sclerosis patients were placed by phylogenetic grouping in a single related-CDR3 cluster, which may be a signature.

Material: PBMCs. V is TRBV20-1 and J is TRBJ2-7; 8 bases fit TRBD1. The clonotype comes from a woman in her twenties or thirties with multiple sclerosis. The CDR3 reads CSARGELRDRSRGEQYF. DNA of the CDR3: TGCAGTGCTAGAGGGGAACTCCGGGACAGGTCCCGGGGCGAGCAGTACTTC.